Detailed here is one TCR beta chain. This entry belongs to a study of control samples from healthy donors and cancer patients. Trimming took 3 bases from V and 2 from J, leaving 12 bases between them. The germline CDR1 and CDR2 sequences are LNHDA and SQIVND (reference sequence). The CDR3 extends over 15 amino acids. The data were produced by immunoSEQ multiplex PCR, yet TCRdb's version contains in-frame clones alone and is incomplete. Found here are roughly 80,000 clones, over 80% of them singletons; the top ten hold 5% to 6%. The sample was blood. This receptor was identified in a woman aged 60-70 years in good health. V usage is TRBV19 and J usage is TRBJ2-3, with D perhaps TRBD2 (6 bases). Here the CDR3 reads CASSIGGEDTDTQYF. For the CDR3, the DNA is TGTGCCAGTAGTATCGGGGGAGAGGACACAGATACGCAGTATTTT.